This T cell receptor beta chain came from a study of graft-versus-host responses after intestinal transplantation. The CDR3 loop spans 13 amino acids. Germline V gene sequence: CDR1 MGHRA, CDR2 YSYEKL. The ends were cut back, 1 base at V and 7 bases at J, with 8 bases in the middle. Using immunoSEQ multiplex PCR, the repertoire was profiled, and TCRdb retains in-frame clones only, with some absent. The sample consists of under 45,000 clones, less than 95% of them appearing once. The table lists this clone with a count of one. Its antigen is unknown. The chain combines TRBV4-1 with TRBJ2-1; no reliable D call. The sequence derives from a human donor who was the organ donor for an intestinal transplant. The sample in question was unstimulated CD4+ T cells sorted from spleen or lymph node cells, obtained before transplant. CDR3 sequence (DNA): TGCGCCAGCAGCCAAGTTCTGGGGAATGAGCAGTTCTTC. It specifies CASSQVLGNEQFF.